A single sample gave rise to the 27 T cell receptor beta chains below, sequenced in a study of cytomegalovirus exposure and HLA in healthy donors. The PCR ran on 60 Vbeta and 13 Jbeta primers. The data were produced by immunoSEQ multiplex PCR, yet TCRdb's version contains in-frame clones alone and is incomplete. The sample has 95,000 to 150,000 clones, approximately 15% seen once. Sequencing was done on a sample of PBMCs. These TCRs come from a woman between 18 and 30 years old in good health and CMV-seronegative.

The chain uses TRBV30 and TRBJ2-5; 10 bases line up with TRBD1. V gave up 5 bases and J gave up 5 bases; unmatched junction bases: 2. Germline values: CDR1 GTSNPN, CDR2 SVGIG (reference sequence). The CDR3 spans 12 residues. The CDR3 nucleotides read TGTGCCTGGGGGGACAGGGGTGAGACCCAGTACTTC. It encodes CAWGDRGETQYF.

This clone was counted only a few times. The chain couples TRBV5-1 to TRBJ2-1, with TRBD2 matching 12 bases. The CDR3 is 15 amino acids. Germline-derived CDR1 and CDR2 are SGHRS and YFSETQ. Unmatched junction bases numbered 2, after V lost 4 bases and J lost 3 bases. CDR3 bases: TGCGCCAGCAGCCCGGGACTAGCGGGCTACAATGAGCAGTTCTTC. Translation gives CASSPGLAGYNEQFF.

The gene calls are TRBV6-1 and TRBJ1-5, with D uncertain. Germline-derived CDR1 and CDR2 are MNHNS and SASEGT. V was clipped by 6 bases and J by 9 bases, with 15 bases between them. The CDR3 is 13 amino acids. Here the CDR3 reads CASSSDEVAPQHF. CDR3 DNA: TGTGCCAGCAGCAGTGATGAGGTGGCGCCCCAGCATTTT.

The chain combines TRBV19 with TRBJ2-1; 11 bases are shared with TRBD2. Germline CDR1 reads LNHDA; CDR2 reads SQIVND (reference sequence). There are 15 residues in the CDR3. The J segment lost 6 bases and the V segment lost 3 bases, leaving 4 bases of the junction unmatched. The CDR3 DNA is TGTGCCAGTAGTATGGGGACTAGCGGTATCAATGAGCAGTTCTTC. This translates into CASSMGTSGINEQFF.

There are a few counts of this clone. The genes are TRBV9 and TRBJ1-2, with 8 bases aligning to TRBD1. Germline V gene data show CDR1 as SGDLS and CDR2 as YYNGEE. Unmatched junction bases numbered 4, after V lost 4 bases and J lost 2 bases. The CDR3 extends over 14 amino acids. Here the CDR3 reads CASSPGGENYGYTF. The DNA for the CDR3 is TGTGCCAGCAGCCCAGGGGGCGAAAACTATGGCTACACCTTC.

This clone was counted only a few times. The chain links TRBV7-8 to TRBJ1-6, with 8 bases matching TRBD1. The V gene end was trimmed by 5 bases and the J gene end by 5 bases; junction bases not matched to a gene: 5. Germline V gene sequence: CDR1 SGHVS, CDR2 FQNEAQ. The CDR3 runs 15 residues. CDR3: CASSPGTGDNSPLHF. As DNA, the CDR3 is TGTGCCAGCAGCCCCGGGACAGGCGATAATTCACCCCTCCACTTT. Full variable domain (missing parts from reference TRBV7-8 and TRBJ1-6): GAGVSQSPRYKVAKRGQDVALRCDPISGHVSLFWYQQALGQGPEFLTYFQNEAQLDKSGLPSDRFFAERPEGSVSTLKIQRTQQEDSAVYLCASSPGTGDNSPLHFGNGTRLTVT.

The J gene is TRBJ2-1, the V gene TRBV6-5; TRBD2 matches at 9 bases. This CDR3 spans 16 amino acids. Trimming cost V 4 bases and J 0 bases; bases outside gene matches: 4. Germline CDR1 is MNHEY and CDR2 is SVGAGI. The CDR3 here is CASSSPSGNSYNEQFF. CDR3 nucleotide sequence: TGTGCCAGCAGTTCCCCTAGCGGGAACTCCTACAATGAGCAGTTCTTC.

The chain combines TRBV6-5 with TRBJ2-7; a weak D match, TRBD1 (6 bases). The CDR3 totals 12 residues. Trimming removed 6 bases at V and 6 bases at J, with 12 bases between. Looked up from germline, CDR1 is MNHEY and CDR2 is SVGAGI. The CDR3 sequence: CASRDRRLEQYF. Written as DNA, the CDR3 is TGTGCCAGCAGGGACAGACGTCTCGAGCAGTACTTC.

In its sample, this clone was seen a few times. In the same sample, other DNA sequences code for this CDR3. This chain joins TRBV7-2 and TRBJ2-3, with D perhaps matching TRBD2 (5 bases). V lost 3 bases to trimming and J lost 3 bases, with 7 bases between them. Per germline, CDR1 SGHTA and CDR2 FQGNSA. The CDR3 sequence is 13 residues long. In DNA, the CDR3 is TGTGCCAGCAGCTTCCCGGGGACAGATACGCAGTATTTT. Protein sequence: CASSFPGTDTQYF.

The rearrangement joins TRBV7-9 to TRBJ2-3; TRBD1 might be the D (6 bases). The germline V gene has CDR1 SEHNR and CDR2 FQNEAQ (reference sequence). This CDR3 spans 14 amino acids. V was shortened by 0 bases and J by 12 bases, with 16 bases between the two germline ends. CDR3 region: CASSLARDISSQYF. For the CDR3, the DNA is TGTGCCAGCAGCTTAGCCCGGGACATATCGTCCCAGTATTTT. Full variable domain (outside the CDR3, taken from reference TRBV7-9 and TRBJ2-3): DTGVSQNPRHKITKRGQNVTFRCDPISEHNRLYWYRQTLGQGPEFLTYFQNEAQLEKSRLLSDRFSAERPKGSFSTLEIQRTEQGDSAMYLCASSLARDISSQYFGPGTRLTVL.

The J gene is TRBJ2-1, the V gene TRBV7-3, with D maybe TRBD2 (6 bases). Germline-derived CDR1 and CDR2 are SGHTA and FQGTGA. This CDR3 spans 15 amino acids. V lost 5 bases to trimming and J lost 0 bases, with 11 bases between them. Here the CDR3 DNA reads TGTGCCAGCAGCGAGCGGGCCAGCTCCTACAATGAGCAGTTCTTC. Its protein is CASSERASSYNEQFF.

This chain links TRBV30 with TRBJ2-5; D is perhaps TRBD1 (5 bases). V was pared by 4 bases and J by 5 bases, with 8 bases between. The CDR3 contains 11 residues. Germline loops: CDR1 GTSNPN, CDR2 SVGIG (reference sequence). CDR3 DNA: TGTGCCTGGAAGGGGTCTGAGACCCAGTACTTC. Amino acids: CAWKGSETQYF.

This clone occurred a few times. The chain employs TRBV6-6 and TRBJ1-6; 9 nucleotides align to TRBD1. J lost 10 bases, V lost 0 bases, and 1 base had no gene match. Germline V CDR1 and CDR2: MNHNY, SVGAGI (reference sequence). CDR3 size: 14 residues. CDR3 sequence: CASSYSGQGSPLHF. The CDR3 coding sequence is TGTGCCAGCAGTTACTCCGGACAGGGGTCACCCCTCCACTTT.

The rearrangement uses TRBV5-1 and TRBJ2-1; TRBD2 aligns across 8 bases. The CDR3 is made up of 14 amino acids. Germline CDR1 and CDR2: SGHRS and YFSETQ. V lost 4 bases and J lost 5; bases outside the gene matches: 5. CDR3 sequence: CASSQTSGDNEQFF. As DNA, the CDR3 is TGCGCCAGCAGCCAAACTAGCGGAGACAATGAGCAGTTCTTC.

The DNA for the CDR3 is TGTGCCAGCAGGGCGGACAGGGGGGACGGGCAGTACTTC. As protein: CASRADRGDGQYF. The V call is TRBV2, the J call TRBJ2-7, with 10 bases that match TRBD1. Germline CDR1 is SNHLY and CDR2 is FYNNEI. Germline trimming cut 6 bases from V and 9 bases from J; bases unmatched to any gene: 8. The CDR3 has 13 amino acids.

The V gene is TRBV7-9, the J gene TRBJ1-4, with 7 bases that match TRBD1. V was clipped by 3 bases and J by 2 bases; unmatched bases: 6. This CDR3 comprises 16 residues. CDR1 and CDR2 (germline): SEHNR, FQNEAQ (reference sequence). CDR3 DNA sequence: TGTGCCAGCAGCTTGGGAATGGGACAGACTAATGAAAAACTGTTTTTT. Its translation: CASSLGMGQTNEKLFF.

J is TRBJ1-1 and V is TRBV5-4, with 8 bases fitting TRBD1. Germline CDR1 and CDR2: SGHNT and YYREEE (reference sequence). Losses at the gene ends were 4 bases for V and 6 bases for J; bases not matched to a gene: 11. The CDR3 loop spans 15 amino acids. The CDR3 is CASSRPTGASPEAFF. The DNA for the CDR3 is TGTGCCAGCAGCAGACCGACAGGGGCAAGCCCTGAAGCTTTCTTT.

The chain has TRBV5-4 and TRBJ2-5, with 10 bases fitting TRBD2. V lost 0 bases to trimming and J lost 6 bases; unmatched junction nucleotides: 8. This CDR3 contains 16 residues. Germline CDR1 SGHNT, CDR2 YYREEE (reference sequence). CDR3 in amino acids: CASSLGERGGGKTQYF. DNA for the CDR3: TGTGCCAGCAGCTTGGGGGAGCGGGGGGGCGGAAAGACCCAGTACTTC.

The chain has TRBV5-1 and TRBJ2-2, with 12 bases identical to TRBD2. The CDR3 spans 17 residues. V lost 3 bases and J lost 4; bases outside the gene matches: 7. Germline loops: CDR1 SGHRS, CDR2 YFSETQ. The CDR3 region is CASSSLAGGPLTGELFF. The CDR3 nucleotides read TGCGCCAGCAGCTCCCTAGCGGGAGGGCCCCTCACCGGGGAGCTGTTTTTT.

This clone was recorded a few times. The chain links TRBV5-1 to TRBJ2-5, with 8 positions matching TRBD2. Germline values: CDR1 SGHRS, CDR2 YFSETQ. V was clipped by 4 bases and J by 4 bases; unmatched bases: 6. CDR3 length: 14 amino acids. CDR3 residues: CASSVTSASETQYF. Here the CDR3 DNA reads TGCGCCAGCAGCGTGACTAGCGCCTCAGAGACCCAGTACTTC.

The V gene is TRBV7-2, the J gene TRBJ2-5; perhaps TRBD2 as D (5 bases). The germline V gene encodes CDR1 SGHTA and CDR2 FQGNSA. The V and J ends lost 5 bases and 9 bases respectively, with 22 bases between them. CDR3 length: 15 amino acids. The CDR3 here is CASSLNGLALRSQYF. As DNA, the CDR3 is TGTGCCAGCAGCCTAAATGGACTCGCCCTGAGGTCCCAGTACTTC.

The chain recombines TRBV5-6 with TRBJ2-3; TRBD1 aligns across 11 bases. After removal of 1 base from V and 0 bases from J, the junction contained 10 bases not matched to a gene. Germline V gene data show CDR1 as SGHDT and CDR2 as YYEEEE. The CDR3 spans 19 residues. The CDR3, as DNA: TGTGCCAGCAGCTTGTATCTGGACAGGGGGCTAGCTAGCACAGATACGCAGTATTTT. Translating it yields CASSLYLDRGLASTDTQYF.

In this sample, this clone turned up a few times. The chain couples TRBV6-1 to TRBJ1-2, with 8 bases identical to TRBD1. Trimming removed 1 base from V and 6 bases from J; junction bases left unmatched: 10. The CDR3 consists of 16 residues. Germline-derived CDR1 and CDR2 are MNHNS and SASEGT. The CDR3 DNA is TGTGCCAGCAGTGAAGAGGGACAGGCGACGGGGGATGGCTACACCTTC. Residues: CASSEEGQATGDGYTF.

This sequence joins TRBV28 and TRBJ2-1; 8 nucleotides line up with TRBD2. V trimming: 6 bases; J trimming: 0 bases; junction bases outside the gene matches: 7. The CDR3 runs to 16 residues. Germline assignment: CDR1 MDHEN and CDR2 SYDVKM. CDR3 loop: CASRALAGSSYNEQFF. The CDR3 DNA is TGTGCCAGCAGGGCCTTAGCGGGGAGCTCCTACAATGAGCAGTTCTTC.

This clone was detected only a few times. The J gene is TRBJ2-1, the V gene TRBV4-2; possible D gene TRBD1, 5 bases. CDR1 is LGHNA, CDR2 YNFKEQ, per germline. The CDR3 has 13 amino acids. V gave up 4 bases and J gave up 9 bases, with 13 bases separating them. CDR3 sequence: CASSPQGSGEQFF. The CDR3 DNA sequence: TGTGCCAGCAGCCCCCAGGGTTCGGGTGAGCAGTTCTTC.

The V gene is TRBV28, the J gene TRBJ1-5; TRBD1 agrees at 7 bases. V lost 5 bases to trimming and J lost 5 bases; unmatched junction nucleotides: 9. The CDR3 is made up of 15 amino acids. In germline, CDR1 is MDHEN, CDR2 SYDVKM. This CDR3 reads CASSVVGGADQPQHF. The CDR3 DNA is TGTGCCAGCAGTGTCGTAGGGGGCGCGGATCAGCCCCAGCATTTT.

V gene TRBV28 combines with J gene TRBJ2-7; weak D call: TRBD1 (6 bases). The CDR3 is made up of 12 amino acids. Trimming took off 5 bases at V and 6 bases at J, with 11 bases between the two ends. The germline V gene has CDR1 MDHEN and CDR2 SYDVKM. CDR3 bases: TGTGCCAGCAGTCCTGGGACAACCGAGCAGTACTTC. It specifies CASSPGTTEQYF.